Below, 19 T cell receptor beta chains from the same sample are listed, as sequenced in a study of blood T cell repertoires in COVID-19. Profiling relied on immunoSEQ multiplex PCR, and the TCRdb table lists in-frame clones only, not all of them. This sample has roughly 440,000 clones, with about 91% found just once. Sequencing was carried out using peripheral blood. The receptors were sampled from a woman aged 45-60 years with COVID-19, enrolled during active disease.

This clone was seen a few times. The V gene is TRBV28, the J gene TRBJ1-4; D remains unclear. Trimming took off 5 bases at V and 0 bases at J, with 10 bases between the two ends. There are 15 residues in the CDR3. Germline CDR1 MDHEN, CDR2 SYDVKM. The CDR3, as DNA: TGTGCCAGCAGTCCGAACGGTCCAACTAATGAAAAACTGTTTTTT. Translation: CASSPNGPTNEKLFF.

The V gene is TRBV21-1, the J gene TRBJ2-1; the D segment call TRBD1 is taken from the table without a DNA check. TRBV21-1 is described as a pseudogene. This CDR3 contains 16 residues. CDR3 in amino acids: CASSKAPGTGNNEQFF. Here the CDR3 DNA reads TGTGCCAGCAGCAAAGCCCCCGGGACAGGGAACAATGAGCAGTTCTTC.

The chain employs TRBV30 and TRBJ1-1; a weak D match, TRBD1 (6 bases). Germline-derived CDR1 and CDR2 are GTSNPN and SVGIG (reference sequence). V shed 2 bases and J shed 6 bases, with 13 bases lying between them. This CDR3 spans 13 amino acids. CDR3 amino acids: CAWSPGGGPEAFF. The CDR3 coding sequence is TGTGCCTGGAGTCCCGGCGGGGGGCCTGAAGCTTTCTTT. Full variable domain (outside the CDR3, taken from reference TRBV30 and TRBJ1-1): SQTIHQWPATLVQPVGSPLSLECTVEGTSNPNLYWYRQAAGRGLQLLFYSVGIGQISSEVPQNLSASRPQDRQFILSSKKLLLSDSGFYLCAWSPGGGPEAFFGQGTRLTVV.

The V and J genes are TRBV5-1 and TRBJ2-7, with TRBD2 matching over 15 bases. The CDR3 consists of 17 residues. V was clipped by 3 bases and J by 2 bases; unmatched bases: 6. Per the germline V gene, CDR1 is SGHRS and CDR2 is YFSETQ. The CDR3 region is CASSSGLAGGIPYEQYF. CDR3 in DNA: TGCGCCAGCAGCTCGGGACTAGCGGGGGGAATCCCCTACGAGCAGTACTTC.

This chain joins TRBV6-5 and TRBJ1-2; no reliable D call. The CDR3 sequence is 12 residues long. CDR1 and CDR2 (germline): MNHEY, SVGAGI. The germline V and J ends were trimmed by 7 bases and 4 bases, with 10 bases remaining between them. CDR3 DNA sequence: TGTGCCAGCACGGCGGACTTCTATGGCTACACCTTC. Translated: CASTADFYGYTF.

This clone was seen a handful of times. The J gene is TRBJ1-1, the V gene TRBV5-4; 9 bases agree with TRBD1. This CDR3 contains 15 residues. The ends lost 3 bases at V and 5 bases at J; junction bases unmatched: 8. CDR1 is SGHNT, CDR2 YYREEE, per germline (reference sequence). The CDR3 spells CASSSPGQGGTEAFF. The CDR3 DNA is TGTGCCAGCAGCTCGCCGGGACAGGGAGGAACTGAAGCTTTCTTT.

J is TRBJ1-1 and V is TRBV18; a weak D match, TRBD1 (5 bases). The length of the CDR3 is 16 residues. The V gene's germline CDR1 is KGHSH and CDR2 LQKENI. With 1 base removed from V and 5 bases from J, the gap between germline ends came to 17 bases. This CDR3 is CASSPLFGSGLTEAFF. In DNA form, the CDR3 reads TGTGCCAGCTCACCACTTTTTGGGTCAGGGCTAACTGAAGCTTTCTTT.

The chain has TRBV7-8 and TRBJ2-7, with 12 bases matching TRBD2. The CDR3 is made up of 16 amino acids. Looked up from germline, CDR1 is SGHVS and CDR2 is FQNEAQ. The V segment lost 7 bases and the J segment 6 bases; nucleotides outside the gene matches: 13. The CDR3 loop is CASTLSTSGGKSEQYF. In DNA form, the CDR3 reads TGTGCCAGCACCCTCTCCACTAGCGGGGGGAAGAGCGAGCAGTACTTC.

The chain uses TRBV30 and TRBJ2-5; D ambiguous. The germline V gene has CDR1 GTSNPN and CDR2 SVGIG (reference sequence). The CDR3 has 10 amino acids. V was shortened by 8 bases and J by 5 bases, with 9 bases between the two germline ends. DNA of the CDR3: TGTGCCCTAGATTGGGAGACCCAGTACTTC. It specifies CALDWETQYF.

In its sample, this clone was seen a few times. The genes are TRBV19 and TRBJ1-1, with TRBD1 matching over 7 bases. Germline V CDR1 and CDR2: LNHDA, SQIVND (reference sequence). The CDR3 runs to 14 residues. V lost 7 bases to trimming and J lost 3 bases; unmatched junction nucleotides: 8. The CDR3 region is CASMLNRGDTEAFF. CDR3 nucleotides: TGTGCCAGTATGTTGAACAGGGGAGACACTGAAGCTTTCTTT.

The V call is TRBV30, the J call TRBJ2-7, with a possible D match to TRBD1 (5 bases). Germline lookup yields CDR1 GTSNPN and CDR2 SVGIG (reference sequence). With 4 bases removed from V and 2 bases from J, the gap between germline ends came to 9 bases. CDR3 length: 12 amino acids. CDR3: CAWNLGPYEQYF. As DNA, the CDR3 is TGTGCCTGGAATTTGGGGCCCTACGAGCAGTACTTC.

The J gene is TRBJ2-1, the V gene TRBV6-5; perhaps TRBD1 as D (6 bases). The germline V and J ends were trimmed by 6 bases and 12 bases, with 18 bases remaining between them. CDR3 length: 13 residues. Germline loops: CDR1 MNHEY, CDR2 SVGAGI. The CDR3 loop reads CASRPGTLSSQFF. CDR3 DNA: TGTGCCAGCAGGCCCGGGACATTATCCTCGCAGTTCTTC.

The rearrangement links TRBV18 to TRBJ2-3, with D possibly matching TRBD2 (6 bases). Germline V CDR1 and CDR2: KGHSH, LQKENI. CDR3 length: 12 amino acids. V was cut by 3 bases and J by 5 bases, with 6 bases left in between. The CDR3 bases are TGTGCCAGCTCACCGACTAGAGATACGCAGTATTTT. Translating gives CASSPTRDTQYF.

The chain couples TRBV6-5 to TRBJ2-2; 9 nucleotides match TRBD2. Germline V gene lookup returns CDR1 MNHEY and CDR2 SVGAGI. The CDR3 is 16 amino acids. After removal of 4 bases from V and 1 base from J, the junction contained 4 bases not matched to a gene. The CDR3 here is CASSLAGAMNTGELFF. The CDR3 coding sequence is TGTGCCAGCAGTTTAGCGGGGGCTATGAACACCGGGGAGCTGTTTTTT.

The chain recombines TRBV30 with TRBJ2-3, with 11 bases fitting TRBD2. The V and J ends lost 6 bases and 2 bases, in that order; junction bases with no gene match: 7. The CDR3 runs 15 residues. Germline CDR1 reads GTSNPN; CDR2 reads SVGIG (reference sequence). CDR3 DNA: TGTGCCTGTAACCCTAGCGGGGGGCCCACAGATACGCAGTATTTT. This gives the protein CACNPSGGPTDTQYF.

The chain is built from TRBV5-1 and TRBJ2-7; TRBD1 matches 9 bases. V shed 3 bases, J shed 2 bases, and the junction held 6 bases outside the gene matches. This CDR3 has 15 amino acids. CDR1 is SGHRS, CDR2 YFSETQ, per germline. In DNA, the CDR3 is TGCGCCAGCAGCTGGACAGGGGCCCAGGCCTACGAGCAGTACTTC. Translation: CASSWTGAQAYEQYF.

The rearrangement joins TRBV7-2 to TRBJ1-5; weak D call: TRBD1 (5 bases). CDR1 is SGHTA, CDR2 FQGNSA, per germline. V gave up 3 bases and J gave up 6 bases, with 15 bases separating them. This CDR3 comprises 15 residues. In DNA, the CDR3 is TGTGCCAGCAGCTTGCAGGGAACTCCCGGTCAGCCCCAGCATTTT. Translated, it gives CASSLQGTPGQPQHF. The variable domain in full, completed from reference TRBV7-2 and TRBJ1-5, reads GAGVSQSPSNKVTEKGKDVELRCDPISGHTALYWYRQSLGQGLEFLIYFQGNSAPDKSGLPSDRFSAERTGGSVSTLTIQRTQQEDSAVYLCASSLQGTPGQPQHFGDGTRLSIL.

The DNA for the CDR3 is TGTGCCAGCAGCTTAGTGACAGGAAAAAACACTGAAGCTTTCTTT. Amino acids: CASSLVTGKNTEAFF. The V gene is TRBV7-9, the J gene TRBJ1-1; D might be TRBD1 (6 bases). This CDR3 is built from 15 residues. Germline CDR1 SEHNR, CDR2 FQNEAQ (reference sequence). Between the trimmed V and J ends, which lost 1 base and 2 bases, there was a span of 11 bases.

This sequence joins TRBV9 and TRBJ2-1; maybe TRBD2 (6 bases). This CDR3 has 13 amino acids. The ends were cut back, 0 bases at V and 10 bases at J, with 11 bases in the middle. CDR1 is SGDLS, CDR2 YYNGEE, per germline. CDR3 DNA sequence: TGTGCCAGCAGCGTAGACGCGGCGGGGGAGCAGTTCTTC. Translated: CASSVDAAGEQFF.